The clone carrying this T cell receptor (beta chain) has only a few counts. The antigen remains undetermined. TCRdb reanalysed the RT-PCR reads using MiXCR and keeps one entry per CDR3 protein. The table has 600,000 to 850,000 distinct CDR3 sequences, 12% to 15% seen once. This CDR3 region has 16 residues. Germline CDR1 GTSNPN, CDR2 SVGIG (reference sequence). V lost 2 bases to trimming and J lost 8 bases, with 21 bases between them. This specimen comes from a study of response to subunit inactivated influenza vaccine. Study-wide points: Authors suggested each seasonal influenza vaccination recruits few new T cells.

The sample was PBMCs from blood, taken less than 15 days before vaccination. The J gene is TRBJ1-4, the V gene TRBV30; possible D gene TRBD1, 6 bases. This TCR derives from a man aged 45-60 years who received an inactivated influenza vaccine. CDR3 DNA sequence: TGTGCCTGGAGTTCGGGGTTCGGGGGGCGTATAGAAAAACTGTTTTTT. Residues: CAWSSGFGGRIEKLFF.